This T cell receptor beta chain originates from a study of control samples from healthy donors and cancer patients. Measured with immunoSEQ multiplex PCR; TCRdb has only the in-frame clones, and not every one. This sample has about 140,000 clones; 75% to 95% occur once, and the top ten carry 5.5% to 7.5%. Trimming at V came to 5 bases and at J to 4 bases, leaving 5 bases not matched to a gene. The CDR3 consists of 15 residues. Germline CDR1 and CDR2: SGHTA and FQGNSA. This clonotype was sampled from a young man in good health. This chain joins TRBV7-2 and TRBJ2-2, with TRBD2 matching 9 bases. Sequenced sample: blood. The chain's CDR3 is CASSGTSSRTGELFF. In nucleotides, the CDR3 is TGTGCCAGCAGCGGGACTAGCAGCCGCACCGGGGAGCTGTTTTTT.